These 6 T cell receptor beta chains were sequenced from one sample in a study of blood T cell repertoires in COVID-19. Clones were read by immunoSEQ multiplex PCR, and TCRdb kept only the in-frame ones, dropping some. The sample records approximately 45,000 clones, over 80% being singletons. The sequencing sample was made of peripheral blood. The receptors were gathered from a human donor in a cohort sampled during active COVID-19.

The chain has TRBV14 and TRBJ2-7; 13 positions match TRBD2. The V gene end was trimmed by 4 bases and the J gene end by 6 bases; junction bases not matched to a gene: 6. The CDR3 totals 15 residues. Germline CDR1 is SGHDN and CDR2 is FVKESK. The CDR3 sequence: CASSLRTSGRIEQYF. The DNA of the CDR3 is TGTGCCAGCAGCCTACGGACTAGCGGGAGAATCGAGCAGTACTTC. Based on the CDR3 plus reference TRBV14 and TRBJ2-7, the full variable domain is EAGVTQFPSHSVIEKGQTVTLRCDPISGHDNLYWYRRVMGKEIKFLLHFVKESKQDESGMPNNRFLAERTGGTYSTLKVQPAELEDSGVYFCASSLRTSGRIEQYFGPGTRLTVT.

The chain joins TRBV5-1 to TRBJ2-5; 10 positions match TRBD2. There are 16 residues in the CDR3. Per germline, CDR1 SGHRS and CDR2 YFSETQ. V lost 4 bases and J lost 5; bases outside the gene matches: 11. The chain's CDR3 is CASSVAAGGRLETQYF. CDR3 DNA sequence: TGCGCCAGCAGCGTGGCAGCGGGAGGGCGGTTGGAGACCCAGTACTTC.

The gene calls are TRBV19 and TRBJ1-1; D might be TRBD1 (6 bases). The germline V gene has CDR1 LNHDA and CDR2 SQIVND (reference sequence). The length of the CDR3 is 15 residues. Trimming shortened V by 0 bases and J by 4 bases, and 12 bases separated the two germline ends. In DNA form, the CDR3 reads TGTGCCAGTAGTATAGATTTTGGGGGCTTCACTGAAGCTTTCTTT. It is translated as CASSIDFGGFTEAFF. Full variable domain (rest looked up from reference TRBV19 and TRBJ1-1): DGGITQSPKYLFRKEGQNVTLSCEQNLNHDAMYWYRQDPGQGLRLIYYSQIVNDFQKGDIAEGYSVSREKKESFPLTVTSAQKNPTAFYLCASSIDFGGFTEAFFGQGTRLTVV.

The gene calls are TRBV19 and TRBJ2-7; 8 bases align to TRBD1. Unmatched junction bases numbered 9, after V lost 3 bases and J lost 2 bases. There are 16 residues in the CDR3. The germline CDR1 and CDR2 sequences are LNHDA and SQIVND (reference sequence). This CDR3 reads CASSIWSGGKPYEQYF. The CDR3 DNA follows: TGTGCCAGTAGTATTTGGTCAGGGGGCAAACCCTACGAGCAGTACTTC. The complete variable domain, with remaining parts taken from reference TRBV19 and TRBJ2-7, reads DGGITQSPKYLFRKEGQNVTLSCEQNLNHDAMYWYRQDPGQGLRLIYYSQIVNDFQKGDIAEGYSVSREKKESFPLTVTSAQKNPTAFYLCASSIWSGGKPYEQYFGPGTRLTVT.

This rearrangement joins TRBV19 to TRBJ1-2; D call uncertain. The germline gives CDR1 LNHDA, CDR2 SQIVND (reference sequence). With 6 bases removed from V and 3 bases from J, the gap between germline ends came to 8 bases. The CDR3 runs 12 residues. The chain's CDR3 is CASRDIYYGYTF. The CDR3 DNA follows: TGTGCCAGTAGAGACATATACTATGGCTACACCTTC.

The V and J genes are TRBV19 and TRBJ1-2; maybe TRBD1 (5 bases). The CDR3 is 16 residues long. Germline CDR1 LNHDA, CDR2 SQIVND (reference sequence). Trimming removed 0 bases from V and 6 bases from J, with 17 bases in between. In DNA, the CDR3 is TGTGCCAGTAGTATAGATCGGACGGGGGGGGAGAATGGCTACACCTTC. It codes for CASSIDRTGGENGYTF.